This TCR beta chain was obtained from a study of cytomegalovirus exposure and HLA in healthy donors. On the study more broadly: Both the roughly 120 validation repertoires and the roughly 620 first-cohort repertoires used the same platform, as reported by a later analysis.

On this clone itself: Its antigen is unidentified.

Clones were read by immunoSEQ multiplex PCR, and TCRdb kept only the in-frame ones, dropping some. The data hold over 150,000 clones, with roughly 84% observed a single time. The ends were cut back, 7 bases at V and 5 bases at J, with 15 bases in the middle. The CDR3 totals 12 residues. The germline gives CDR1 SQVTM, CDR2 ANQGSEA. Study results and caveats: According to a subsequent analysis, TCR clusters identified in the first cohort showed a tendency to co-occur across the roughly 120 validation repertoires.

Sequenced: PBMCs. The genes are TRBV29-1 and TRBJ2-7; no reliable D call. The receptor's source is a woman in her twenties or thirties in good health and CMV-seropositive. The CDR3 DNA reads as TGCAGCGAGCTAAAGGTTCGGGACGAGCAGTACTTC. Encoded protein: CSELKVRDEQYF.